The next 32 T cell receptor beta chains were all read from a single sample in a study of cytomegalovirus exposure and HLA in healthy donors. The PCR made use of 60 Vbeta and 13 Jbeta primers. Assay used: immunoSEQ multiplex PCR; TCRdb lists only in-frame clones, some missing. Among 95,000 or so clones listed, 80% to 85% were seen once. Sequenced input: PBMCs. Every receptor here comes from a woman in her 70s in good health and CMV-seropositive.

This chain connects TRBV5-4 to TRBJ2-1; TRBD1 matches at 7 bases. With 5 bases clipped from V and 8 bases from J, the junction kept 7 bases outside the gene matches. This CDR3 spans 13 amino acids. Germline CDR1 SGHNT, CDR2 YYREEE (reference sequence). The CDR3 spells CASRRGRDDEQFF. CDR3 in DNA: TGTGCCAGCAGGAGGGGGCGCGACGATGAGCAGTTCTTC.

The V call is TRBV6-4, the J call TRBJ2-7, with D unresolved. CDR1 and CDR2 from the germline V gene are MRHNA and SNTAGT. This CDR3 has 13 amino acids. The V and J ends lost 3 bases and 1 base respectively, with 7 bases between them. This CDR3 reads CASSEDISYEQYF. CDR3 DNA: TGTGCCAGCAGTGAAGACATTTCCTACGAGCAGTACTTC.

The CDR3: CASSPGLTSGQETQYF. The CDR3 coding sequence is TGTGCCAGCTCACCAGGCCTTACTAGCGGGCAAGAGACCCAGTACTTC. The V and J genes are TRBV18 and TRBJ2-5, with 9 positions matching TRBD2. V gave up 2 bases and J gave up 2 bases; unmatched junction bases: 6. The length of the CDR3 is 16 residues. Germline CDR1 KGHSH, CDR2 LQKENI.

The chain links TRBV15 to TRBJ2-3; D is perhaps TRBD2 (7 bases). Germline CDR1 reads LNHNV; CDR2 reads YYDKDF (reference sequence). The CDR3 is made up of 14 amino acids. V lost 0 bases, J lost 7 bases, and 11 bases lay in between. CDR3 coding DNA: TGTGCCACCAGCAGAGATCGGGGGGCCTATACGCAGTATTTT. This gives the protein CATSRDRGAYTQYF.

This chain uses TRBV20-1 with TRBJ1-2, with D unresolved. The CDR3 consists of 11 residues. Trimming cost V 1 base and J 5 bases, with 5 bases left between them. CDR1 DFQATT and CDR2 SNEGSKA come from the germline V gene (reference sequence). Here the CDR3 reads CSARVEYGYTF. In DNA, the CDR3 is TGCAGTGCTAGAGTGGAGTATGGCTACACCTTC.

The chain links TRBV12-5 to TRBJ2-1; TRBD2 aligns across 11 bases. CDR3 size: 17 residues. CDR1 is LGHNT and CDR2 is FRNRAP in the germline V gene. The ends lost 1 base at V and 4 bases at J; junction bases unmatched: 6. CDR3 sequence reads: CASGLAPLAGGYNEQFF. In nucleotides, the CDR3 is TGTGCTAGTGGTTTGGCCCCTTTAGCGGGAGGGTACAATGAGCAGTTCTTC.

This chain connects TRBV14 to TRBJ2-2; the D gene is possibly TRBD2 (6 bases). Trimming removed 0 bases at V and 0 bases at J, with 8 bases between. This CDR3 spans 16 amino acids. The germline V gene encodes CDR1 SGHDN and CDR2 FVKESK. The CDR3 DNA sequence: TGTGCCAGCAGCCAAGATTGGGGGGCGAACACCGGGGAGCTGTTTTTT. Translating it yields CASSQDWGANTGELFF.

Only one count was recorded for this clone. The genes are TRBV10-3 and TRBJ2-3; no definite D call. V shed 4 bases and J shed 1 base, with 6 bases lying between them. From germline, CDR1 is ENHRY and CDR2 SYGVKD. This CDR3 contains 13 residues. CDR3 region: CAISGPRTDTQYF. The CDR3 nucleotides read TGTGCCATCAGTGGGCCCCGCACAGATACGCAGTATTTT.

This clone was detected only once. The chain links TRBV18 to TRBJ1-5; D is perhaps TRBD1 (6 bases). From germline, CDR1 is KGHSH and CDR2 LQKENI. The length of the CDR3 is 13 residues. V dropped 9 bases and J dropped 2 bases, with 11 bases sitting between them. The CDR3: CASGGGGNQPQHF. In DNA form, the CDR3 reads TGTGCCAGTGGGGGGGGCGGCAATCAGCCCCAGCATTTT.

The V gene is TRBV6-5, the J gene TRBJ1-1; 9 positions agree with TRBD1. Germline V gene sequence: CDR1 MNHEY, CDR2 SVGAGI. Trimming took 5 bases from V and 3 from J; bases not matched to a gene: 7. The length of the CDR3 is 15 residues. Here the CDR3 reads CASSPPGQGDTEAFF. For the CDR3, the DNA is TGTGCCAGCAGTCCTCCGGGACAGGGTGACACTGAAGCTTTCTTT.

The V gene is TRBV30, the J gene TRBJ2-1; possibly TRBD1 for D (5 bases). V lost 1 base to trimming and J lost 7 bases, with 8 bases between them. There are 12 residues in the CDR3. Germline V gene data show CDR1 as GTSNPN and CDR2 as SVGIG (reference sequence). Here the CDR3 reads CAWSGQHNEQFF. The CDR3 DNA reads TGTGCCTGGAGTGGACAGCATAATGAGCAGTTCTTC.

The CDR3, as DNA: TGTGCCAGCAGCTTTGACTGGAACACTGAAGCTTTCTTT. Its translation: CASSFDWNTEAFF. The chain couples TRBV13 to TRBJ1-1; no clear D. The CDR3 covers 13 residues. The V and J ends lost 3 bases and 1 base respectively, with 6 bases between them. Germline V gives CDR1 PRHDT, CDR2 FYEKMQ (reference sequence). The full variable domain, its missing parts supplied by reference TRBV13 and TRBJ1-1, is AAGVIQSPRHLIKEKRETATLKCYPIPRHDTVYWYQQGPGQDPQFLISFYEKMQSDKGSIPDRFSAQQFSDYHSELNMSSLELGDSALYFCASSFDWNTEAFFGQGTRLTVV.

The sample holds a few counts of this clone. The rearrangement links TRBV7-9 to TRBJ1-1; D gene uncertain. V dropped 4 bases and J dropped 0 bases, with 9 bases sitting between them. Germline values: CDR1 SEHNR, CDR2 FQNEAQ (reference sequence). This CDR3 region has 14 residues. This chain's CDR3 is CASSWRRVNTEAFF. CDR3 DNA sequence: TGTGCCAGCAGCTGGAGACGAGTGAACACTGAAGCTTTCTTT.

V usage is TRBV7-9 and J usage is TRBJ2-5, with D possibly matching TRBD1 (6 bases). Trimming shortened V by 4 bases and J by 5 bases, and 14 bases separated the two germline ends. Germline V gene data show CDR1 as SEHNR and CDR2 as FQNEAQ (reference sequence). The CDR3 spans 14 residues. For the CDR3, the DNA is TGTGCCAGCAGCTCCGGGACATCTCTGGAGACCCAGTACTTC. This gives the protein CASSSGTSLETQYF.

The chain has TRBV2 and TRBJ2-5; TRBD2 agrees at 9 bases. The CDR3 covers 15 residues. Unmatched junction bases numbered 6, after V lost 3 bases and J lost 4 bases. CDR1 and CDR2 from the germline V gene are SNHLY and FYNNEI. DNA of the CDR3: TGTGCCAGCAGTGATATGGCGGGAGGGGGAGAGACCCAGTACTTC. It codes for CASSDMAGGGETQYF.

There are a few counts of this clone. V is TRBV5-1 and J is TRBJ1-1; 9 bases line up with TRBD1. Germline CDR1 SGHRS, CDR2 YFSETQ. The J segment lost 2 bases and the V segment lost 4 bases, leaving 3 bases of the junction unmatched. This CDR3 contains 14 residues. The CDR3 nucleotides are TGCGCCAGCAGCCCGGACAGGGGTAACACTGAAGCTTTCTTT. As protein: CASSPDRGNTEAFF.

The chain combines TRBV18 with TRBJ1-4; TRBD1 matches 8 bases. Germline CDR1 and CDR2: KGHSH and LQKENI. The V gene end was trimmed by 5 bases and the J gene end by 4 bases; junction bases not matched to a gene: 6. The CDR3 loop spans 15 amino acids. In DNA form, the CDR3 reads TGTGCCAGCTCAACGACTGGACAGGGTAATGAAAAACTGTTTTTT. It specifies CASSTTGQGNEKLFF.

The rearrangement joins TRBV30 to TRBJ2-5; tentatively, D is TRBD1 (6 bases). The CDR3 length is 17 residues. From germline, CDR1 is GTSNPN and CDR2 SVGIG (reference sequence). Trimming left V 3 bases short and J 4 bases short, with 24 bases between. CDR3 nucleotides: TGTGCCTGGAGCAGGGGCCTTTACGGGAATCTCGGAGAGACCCAGTACTTC. This encodes CAWSRGLYGNLGETQYF.

This rearrangement joins TRBV18 to TRBJ1-1; TRBD1 matches 8 bases. The CDR3 covers 14 residues. Germline loops: CDR1 KGHSH, CDR2 LQKENI. V shed 6 bases and J 1 base; nucleotides not matched to a gene: 4. DNA for the CDR3: TGTGCCAGCTCCGACAGGGGCGGGAACACTGAAGCTTTCTTT. Amino acids: CASSDRGGNTEAFF.

This chain connects TRBV6-4 to TRBJ2-3; the match to TRBD2 covers 10 bases. Trimming at V came to 4 bases and at J to 7 bases, leaving 5 bases not matched to a gene. The CDR3 contains 14 residues. Per germline, CDR1 MRHNA and CDR2 SNTAGT. The DNA of the CDR3 is TGTGCCAGCAGTGCCGGGACTAGCGAAAATACGCAGTATTTT. Translation gives CASSAGTSENTQYF.

The chain joins TRBV7-8 to TRBJ2-7; 10 bases line up with TRBD1. J gave up 2 bases and V 1 base, and 20 bases lay outside the gene matches. The CDR3 is 21 amino acids. Germline CDR1 reads SGHVS; CDR2 reads FQNEAQ. The CDR3 loop is CASSLGFRGQGMGAGTYEQYF. The CDR3 DNA reads TGTGCCAGCAGCTTAGGGTTTAGGGGACAGGGGATGGGTGCGGGGACCTACGAGCAGTACTTC.

The chain uses TRBV5-1 and TRBJ2-1; 7 bases are a match to TRBD1. The CDR3 totals 15 residues. Looked up from germline, CDR1 is SGHRS and CDR2 is YFSETQ. Trimming cost V 0 bases and J 8 bases; bases outside gene matches: 8. CDR3 bases: TGCGCCAGCAGCTTGGCTACAGGGGCGGCAGATGAGCAGTTCTTC. Encoded protein: CASSLATGAADEQFF.

The rearrangement uses TRBV28 and TRBJ1-1; D perhaps matches TRBD1 (5 bases). The CDR3 is made up of 14 amino acids. The germline gives CDR1 MDHEN, CDR2 SYDVKM. The V end lost 3 bases, the J end lost 2 bases, and 10 bases lay between the germline ends. The CDR3 is CASSFPTDNTEAFF. The DNA of the CDR3 is TGTGCCAGCAGTTTTCCGACAGACAACACTGAAGCTTTCTTT.

The chain recombines TRBV6-7 with TRBJ2-3; TRBD1 matches at 9 bases. TRBV6-7 qualifies as an ORF whose function is uncertain. This CDR3 has 17 residues. V dropped 5 bases and J dropped 1; count of bases not matched to a gene: 10. The CDR3 here is CASSPPRGTGCTDTQYF. CDR3 sequence (DNA): TGTGCCAGCAGTCCCCCTCGAGGGACAGGGTGCACAGATACGCAGTATTTT.

This clone was recorded many times. The chain is built from TRBV19 and TRBJ2-3, with 12 bases aligning to TRBD2. CDR1 and CDR2 (germline): LNHDA, SQIVND (reference sequence). Trimming took 4 bases from V and 4 from J; bases not matched to a gene: 6. The CDR3 sequence is 16 residues long. CDR3 sequence reads: CASSTRTSGTADTQYF. For the CDR3, the DNA is TGTGCCAGTAGTACCCGGACTAGCGGGACGGCAGATACGCAGTATTTT.

This chain links TRBV18 with TRBJ1-5; D possibly corresponds to TRBD1 (5 bases). V lost 6 bases and J lost 3, with 15 bases in between. CDR1 is KGHSH and CDR2 is LQKENI in the germline V gene. The CDR3 length is 15 residues. As DNA, the CDR3 is TGTGCCAGCTCGGGCGGGGGAGGGTACAATCAGCCCCAGCATTTT. Translating gives CASSGGGGYNQPQHF.

The V call is TRBV5-1, the J call TRBJ2-1, with D uncertain. The CDR3 runs 11 residues. The germline V and J ends were trimmed by 4 bases and 3 bases, with 2 bases remaining between them. Germline loops: CDR1 SGHRS, CDR2 YFSETQ. This CDR3 is CASSHYNEQFF. The DNA for the CDR3 is TGCGCCAGCAGCCACTACAATGAGCAGTTCTTC.

Here the CDR3 reads CASSQIAGYTGELFF. In DNA, the CDR3 is TGTGCCAGCAGCCAAATAGCGGGTTACACCGGGGAGCTGTTTTTT. The rearrangement joins TRBV5-6 to TRBJ2-2; TRBD2 aligns across 7 bases. The CDR3 consists of 15 residues. With 4 bases clipped from V and 3 bases from J, the junction kept 6 bases outside the gene matches. Germline values: CDR1 SGHDT, CDR2 YYEEEE.

The chain links TRBV28 to TRBJ2-1; no firm D call. CDR3 length equals 11 residues. Germline values: CDR1 MDHEN, CDR2 SYDVKM. The V and J ends lost 6 bases and 10 bases respectively, with 10 bases between them. The CDR3 sequence is CASSPSREQFF. CDR3 coding DNA: TGTGCCAGCAGCCCCAGCAGGGAGCAGTTCTTC.

V is TRBV30 and J is TRBJ2-5, with D possibly being TRBD1 (6 bases). CDR1 is GTSNPN and CDR2 is SVGIG in the germline V gene (reference sequence). This CDR3 region has 14 residues. V was cut by 3 bases and J by 3 bases, with 14 bases left in between. This CDR3 reads CAWRGEGVKETQYF. CDR3 bases: TGTGCCTGGAGGGGAGAGGGGGTCAAAGAGACCCAGTACTTC.

This chain uses TRBV19 with TRBJ2-4; 9 bases are shared with TRBD1. CDR1 is LNHDA, CDR2 SQIVND, per germline (reference sequence). V dropped 11 bases and J dropped 6; count of bases not matched to a gene: 14. The CDR3 runs 15 residues. The CDR3 sequence is CASGMGQGSRNIQYF. CDR3 nucleotides: TGTGCCTCCGGAATGGGACAGGGAAGTAGAAACATTCAGTACTTC.

J is TRBJ2-2 and V is TRBV30; D remains ambiguous. In germline, CDR1 is GTSNPN, CDR2 SVGIG (reference sequence). The germline V and J ends were trimmed by 2 bases and 0 bases, with 10 bases remaining between them. CDR3 size: 15 residues. The DNA of the CDR3 is TGTGCCTGGAGTTTATCCAGCGCGAACACCGGGGAGCTGTTTTTT. It specifies CAWSLSSANTGELFF.